This is a list of T cell receptor beta chains from one sample in a study of blood T cell repertoires in COVID-19. Repertoires were generated with immunoSEQ multiplex PCR, while TCRdb's copy carries only in-frame clones and drops some. The profile covers some 150,000 clones, with 70% to 90% appearing a single time and about 8% taken by the ten largest. What was sequenced was peripheral blood. Receptor source: an older woman with acute or convalescent COVID-19. Each CDR3 is given with its conserved first and last residue. Fields, in order: clone size, J gene, D gene, V gene, CDR3 protein, CDR3 DNA. D genes are given only for firm matches. Expanded clones are given a class, and other clones once, few, many or no size at all.

clone size: -; J gene: TRBJ1-2; D gene: -; V gene: TRBV19; CDR3 protein: CASSPHRDLYGYTF; CDR3 DNA: TGTGCCAGTAGTCCTCACAGGGATCTTTATGGCTACACCTTC
clone size: once; J gene: TRBJ1-1; D gene: -; V gene: TRBV6-4; CDR3 protein: CASSDSAGGTEAFF; CDR3 DNA: TGTGCCAGCAGTGACTCTGCGGGCGGCACTGAAGCTTTCTTT
clone size: -; J gene: TRBJ2-1; D gene: -; V gene: TRBV5-1; CDR3 protein: CASSQPGSIQGEQFF; CDR3 DNA: TGCGCCAGCAGCCAGCCGGGCTCCATACAGGGTGAGCAGTTCTTC
clone size: -; J gene: TRBJ1-4; D gene: -; V gene: TRBV20-1; CDR3 protein: CSASGRPAPSGKLFF; CDR3 DNA: TGCAGTGCTAGTGGGAGACCGGCGCCCTCCGGAAAACTGTTTTTT
clone size: many; J gene: TRBJ2-1; D gene: TRBD2; V gene: TRBV11-3; CDR3 protein: CASSVRALRGSSYNEQFF; CDR3 DNA: TGTGCCAGCAGCGTAAGAGCCTTGCGGGGGAGCTCCTACAATGAGCAGTTCTTC
clone size: -; J gene: TRBJ1-6; D gene: -; V gene: TRBV15; CDR3 protein: CATSRDRVGGNSPLHF; CDR3 DNA: TGTGCCACCAGCAGAGACAGGGTTGGTGGTAATTCACCCCTCCACTTT
clone size: -; J gene: TRBJ1-5; D gene: -; V gene: TRBV5-1; CDR3 protein: CASSADGINQPQHF; CDR3 DNA: TGCGCCAGCAGCGCGGACGGGATCAATCAGCCCCAGCATTTT
clone size: -; J gene: TRBJ2-7; D gene: TRBD1; V gene: TRBV18; CDR3 protein: CASSPQGQGVGYEQYF; CDR3 DNA: TGTGCCAGCTCACCCCAGGGACAGGGGGTAGGGTACGAGCAGTACTTC
clone size: -; J gene: TRBJ2-1; D gene: -; V gene: TRBV7-2; CDR3 protein: CASSLGAGLSNEQFF; CDR3 DNA: TGTGCCAGCAGCTTAGGTGCCGGTCTTAGCAATGAGCAGTTCTTC
clone size: -; J gene: TRBJ2-2; D gene: -; V gene: TRBV9; CDR3 protein: CASSVAHASTGELFF; CDR3 DNA: TGTGCCAGCAGCGTAGCTCACGCGTCCACCGGGGAGCTGTTTTTT
clone size: -; J gene: TRBJ1-2; D gene: -; V gene: TRBV28; CDR3 protein: CASSAGSRDYGYTF; CDR3 DNA: TGTGCCAGCAGTGCGGGATCCAGGGACTATGGCTACACCTTC
clone size: -; J gene: TRBJ1-1; D gene: TRBD1; V gene: TRBV29-1; CDR3 protein: CSVVRTGEAFF; CDR3 DNA: TGCAGCGTTGTTCGGACAGGGGAAGCTTTCTTT
clone size: once; J gene: TRBJ2-6; D gene: -; V gene: TRBV3-1/TRBV3-2; CDR3 protein: CASSPGVSGANVLTF; CDR3 DNA: TGTGCCAGCAGCCCCGGTGTTTCTGGGGCCAACGTCCTGACTTTC
clone size: -; J gene: TRBJ1-1; D gene: TRBD1; V gene: TRBV5-6; CDR3 protein: CASSYRDRVHTEAFF; CDR3 DNA: TGTGCCAGCAGCTACCGGGACAGGGTTCACACTGAAGCTTTCTTT
clone size: -; J gene: TRBJ1-2; D gene: TRBD1; V gene: TRBV12-5; CDR3 protein: CASGSWDRRRDGYTF; CDR3 DNA: TGTGCTAGTGGTTCCTGGGACAGGAGGAGAGATGGCTACACCTTC
clone size: -; J gene: TRBJ1-2; D gene: -; V gene: TRBV6-5; CDR3 protein: CASSYTGTFGYTF; CDR3 DNA: TGTGCCAGCAGTTACACGGGGACATTTGGCTACACCTTC
clone size: -; J gene: TRBJ1-4; D gene: TRBD1; V gene: TRBV4-1; CDR3 protein: CASSLGQGIEKLFF; CDR3 DNA: TGCGCCAGCAGCCTCGGACAGGGGATTGAAAAACTGTTTTTT
clone size: -; J gene: TRBJ2-3; D gene: -; V gene: TRBV4-2; CDR3 protein: CASSQVEIGTDTQYF; CDR3 DNA: TGTGCCAGCAGCCAAGTCGAGATTGGCACAGATACGCAGTATTTT
clone size: -; J gene: TRBJ2-1; D gene: -; V gene: TRBV21-1; CDR3 protein: CASSKLDSGQSGINNEQFF; CDR3 DNA: TGTGCCAGCAGCAAATTGGATAGCGGACAATCCGGCATCAACAATGAGCAGTTCTTC
clone size: few; J gene: TRBJ2-4; D gene: TRBD2; V gene: TRBV28; CDR3 protein: CASSFGRGLAKNIQYF; CDR3 DNA: TGTGCCAGCAGTTTTGGGAGGGGCCTAGCCAAAAACATTCAGTACTTC
clone size: -; J gene: TRBJ1-6; D gene: TRBD1; V gene: TRBV6-1; CDR3 protein: CASSETGGFSNSPLHF; CDR3 DNA: TGTGCCAGCAGTGAAACAGGGGGCTTCAGTAATTCACCCCTCCACTTT
clone size: -; J gene: TRBJ2-7; D gene: -; V gene: TRBV6-1; CDR3 protein: CASSEHRTRASYEQYF; CDR3 DNA: TGTGCCAGCAGTGAACACAGGACCCGTGCCTCCTACGAGCAGTACTTC
clone size: -; J gene: TRBJ1-1; D gene: -; V gene: TRBV7-3; CDR3 protein: CASSLTGGTEAFF; CDR3 DNA: TGTGCCAGCAGCTTAACGGGGGGTACTGAAGCTTTCTTT
clone size: -; J gene: TRBJ2-1; D gene: TRBD1; V gene: TRBV24-1; CDR3 protein: CATRKTGDNEQFF; CDR3 DNA: TGTGCCACCCGGAAGACAGGGGACAATGAGCAGTTCTTC
clone size: -; J gene: TRBJ1-1; D gene: TRBD1; V gene: TRBV6-2/TRBV6-3; CDR3 protein: CASSYETGGADTEAFF; CDR3 DNA: TGTGCCAGCAGTTACGAAACAGGGGGCGCGGACACTGAAGCTTTCTTT
clone size: -; J gene: TRBJ2-1; D gene: -; V gene: TRBV28; CDR3 protein: CASSRRGNGENEQFF; CDR3 DNA: TGTGCCAGCAGCCGTCGGGGGAACGGAGAAAATGAGCAGTTCTTC
clone size: -; J gene: TRBJ2-1; D gene: TRBD1; V gene: TRBV6-2/TRBV6-3; CDR3 protein: CASSRDRVLNEQFF; CDR3 DNA: TGTGCCAGCAGTCGTGACAGGGTCCTCAATGAGCAGTTCTTC
clone size: -; J gene: TRBJ1-5; D gene: TRBD1; V gene: TRBV7-2; CDR3 protein: CASSFGTGMNQPQHF; CDR3 DNA: TGTGCCAGCAGCTTCGGGACAGGGATGAATCAGCCCCAGCATTTT
clone size: once; J gene: TRBJ2-3; D gene: TRBD2; V gene: TRBV24-1; CDR3 protein: CATSDRRGGRGDTQYF; CDR3 DNA: TGTGCCACCAGTGATCGACGGGGGGGCAGAGGGGATACGCAGTATTTT
clone size: -; J gene: TRBJ2-2; D gene: TRBD1; V gene: TRBV6-6; CDR3 protein: CASSGTGRDTGELFF; CDR3 DNA: TGTGCCAGCAGCGGGACAGGGAGGGACACCGGGGAGCTGTTTTTT
clone size: -; J gene: TRBJ2-7; D gene: -; V gene: TRBV21-1; CDR3 protein: CASSPQDQGKVEEQYF; CDR3 DNA: TGTGCCAGCAGCCCCCAAGACCAGGGTAAAGTCGAAGAGCAGTACTTC
clone size: once; J gene: TRBJ1-1; D gene: TRBD1; V gene: TRBV11-2; CDR3 protein: CASSSGQGYTEAFF; CDR3 DNA: TGTGCCAGCAGCTCTGGACAGGGGTACACTGAAGCTTTCTTT
clone size: -; J gene: TRBJ2-2; D gene: TRBD2; V gene: TRBV29-1; CDR3 protein: CSPDGGTTGELFF; CDR3 DNA: TGCAGCCCGGACGGGGGGACCACCGGGGAGCTGTTTTTT
clone size: -; J gene: TRBJ1-4; D gene: -; V gene: TRBV18; CDR3 protein: CASSLNRETNEKLFF; CDR3 DNA: TGTGCCAGCTCCCTAAACAGGGAAACTAATGAAAAACTGTTTTTT
clone size: -; J gene: TRBJ2-1; D gene: -; V gene: TRBV11-2; CDR3 protein: CATNPEGANNEQFF; CDR3 DNA: TGTGCCACTAATCCGGAGGGGGCAAACAATGAGCAGTTCTTC
clone size: -; J gene: TRBJ1-5; D gene: TRBD1; V gene: TRBV18; CDR3 protein: CASSLQGVGQPQHF; CDR3 DNA: TGTGCCAGCTCCCTACAGGGGGTAGGTCAGCCCCAGCATTTT
clone size: few; J gene: TRBJ1-5; D gene: TRBD1; V gene: TRBV7-8; CDR3 protein: CASSRGQGAGQPQHF; CDR3 DNA: TGTGCCAGCAGCCGGGGACAGGGGGCCGGTCAGCCCCAGCATTTT
clone size: -; J gene: TRBJ2-3; D gene: -; V gene: TRBV7-9; CDR3 protein: CASSAQGWDTQYF; CDR3 DNA: TGTGCCAGCAGCGCACAGGGTTGGGATACGCAGTATTTT